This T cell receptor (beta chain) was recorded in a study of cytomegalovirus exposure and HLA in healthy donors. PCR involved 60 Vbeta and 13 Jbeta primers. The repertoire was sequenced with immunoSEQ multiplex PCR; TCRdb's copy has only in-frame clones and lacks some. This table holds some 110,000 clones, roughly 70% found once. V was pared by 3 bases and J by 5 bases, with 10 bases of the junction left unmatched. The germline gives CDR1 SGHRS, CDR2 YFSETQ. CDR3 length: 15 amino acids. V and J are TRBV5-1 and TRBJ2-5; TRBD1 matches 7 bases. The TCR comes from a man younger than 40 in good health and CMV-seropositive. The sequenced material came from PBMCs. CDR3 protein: CASSSGRQGMETQYF. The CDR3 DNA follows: TGCGCCAGCAGCTCCGGACGACAGGGAATGGAGACCCAGTACTTC.